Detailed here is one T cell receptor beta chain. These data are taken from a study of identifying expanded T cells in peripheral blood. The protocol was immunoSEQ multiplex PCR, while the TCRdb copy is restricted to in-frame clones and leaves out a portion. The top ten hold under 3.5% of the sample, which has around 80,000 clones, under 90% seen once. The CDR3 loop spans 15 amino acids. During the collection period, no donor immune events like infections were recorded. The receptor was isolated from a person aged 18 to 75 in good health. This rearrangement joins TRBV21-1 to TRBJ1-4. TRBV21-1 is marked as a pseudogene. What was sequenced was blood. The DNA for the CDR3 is TGTGCCAGCAATAAAATGGTTGCAACTAATGAAAAACTGTTTTTT. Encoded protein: CASNKMVATNEKLFF.